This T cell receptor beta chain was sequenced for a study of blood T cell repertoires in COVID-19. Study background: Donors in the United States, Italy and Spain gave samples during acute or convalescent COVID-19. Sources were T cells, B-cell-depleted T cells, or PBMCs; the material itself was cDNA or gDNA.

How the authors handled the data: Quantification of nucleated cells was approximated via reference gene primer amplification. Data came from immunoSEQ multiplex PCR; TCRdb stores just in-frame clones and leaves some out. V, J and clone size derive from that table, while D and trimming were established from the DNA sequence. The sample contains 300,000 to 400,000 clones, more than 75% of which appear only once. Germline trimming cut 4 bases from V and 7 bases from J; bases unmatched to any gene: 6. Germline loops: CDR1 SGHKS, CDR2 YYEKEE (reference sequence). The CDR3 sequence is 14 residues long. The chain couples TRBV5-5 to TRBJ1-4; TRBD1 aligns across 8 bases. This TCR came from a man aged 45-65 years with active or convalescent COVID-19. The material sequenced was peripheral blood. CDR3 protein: CASSAGTGGEKLFF. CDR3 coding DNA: TGTGCCAGCAGCGCGGGAACAGGGGGTGAAAAACTGTTTTTT.